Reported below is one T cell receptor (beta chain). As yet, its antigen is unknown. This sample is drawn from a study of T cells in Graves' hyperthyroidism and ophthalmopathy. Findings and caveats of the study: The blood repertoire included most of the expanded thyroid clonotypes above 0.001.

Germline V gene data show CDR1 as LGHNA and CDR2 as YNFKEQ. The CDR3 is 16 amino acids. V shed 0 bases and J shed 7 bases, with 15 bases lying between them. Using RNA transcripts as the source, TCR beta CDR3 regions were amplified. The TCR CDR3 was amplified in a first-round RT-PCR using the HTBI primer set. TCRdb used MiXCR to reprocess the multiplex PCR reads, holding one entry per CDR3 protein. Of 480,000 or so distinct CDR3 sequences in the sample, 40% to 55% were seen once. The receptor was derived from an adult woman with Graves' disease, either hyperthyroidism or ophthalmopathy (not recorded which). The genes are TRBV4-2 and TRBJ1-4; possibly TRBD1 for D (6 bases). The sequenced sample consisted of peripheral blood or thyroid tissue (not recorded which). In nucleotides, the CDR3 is TGTGCCAGCAGCCAAGATGAAGGGGGAGGCGGTGAAAAACTGTTTTTT. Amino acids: CASSQDEGGGGEKLFF.